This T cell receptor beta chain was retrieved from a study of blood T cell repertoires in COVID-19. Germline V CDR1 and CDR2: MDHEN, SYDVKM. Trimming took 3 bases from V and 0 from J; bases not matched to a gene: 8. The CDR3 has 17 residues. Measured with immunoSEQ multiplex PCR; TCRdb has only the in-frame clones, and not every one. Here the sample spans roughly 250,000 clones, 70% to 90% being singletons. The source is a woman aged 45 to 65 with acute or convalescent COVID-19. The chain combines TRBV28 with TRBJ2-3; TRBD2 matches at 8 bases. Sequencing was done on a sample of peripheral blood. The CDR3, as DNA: TGTGCCAGCAGTTTCCCGACTAGCGCCGCTAGCACAGATACGCAGTATTTT. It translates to CASSFPTSAASTDTQYF.